This TCR beta chain is from a study of T cells in Graves' hyperthyroidism and ophthalmopathy. CDR1 is MGHRA, CDR2 YSYEKL, per germline. The junction had 2 bases not matched to a gene; V was cut back by 0 bases and J by 3 bases. The CDR3 has 15 amino acids. The source material, RNA transcripts, was used to amplify TCR beta CDR3 regions. The HTBI primer set drove a first-round RT-PCR of the TCR CDR3. A single record per CDR3 protein comes from TCRdb applying MiXCR to the multiplex PCR reads. Of more than 650,000 distinct CDR3 sequences in the sample, approximately 14% were seen once. The specimen was blood. The chain is built from TRBV4-1 and TRBJ2-1; TRBD2 agrees at 7 bases. The sequence came from a woman aged 18 to 35 with Graves' hyperthyroidism. The CDR3 is CASSQDSSGYNEQFF. The CDR3 nucleotides read TGCGCCAGCAGCCAAGACTCTAGCGGCTACAATGAGCAGTTCTTC.